One and the same sample provided the 30 T cell receptor beta chains below, sequenced in a study of cytomegalovirus exposure and HLA in healthy donors. Both 60 Vbeta primers and 13 Jbeta primers went into the PCR. Profiling relied on immunoSEQ multiplex PCR, and the TCRdb table lists in-frame clones only, not all of them. The sample gives over 150,000 clones, 75% to 85% of which show up once; less than 15% is in the top ten. The sequenced sample consisted of PBMCs. These receptors all come from a woman between 45 and 60 years old in good health and CMV-seropositive.

The chain couples TRBV6-6 to TRBJ1-2; no clear D gene. Germline assignment: CDR1 MNHNY and CDR2 SVGAGI (reference sequence). CDR3 size: 12 residues. Between the trimmed V and J ends, which lost 8 bases and 2 bases, there was a span of 9 bases. The CDR3 loop is CASVRQNYGYTF. The CDR3 DNA follows: TGTGCCAGCGTGAGGCAAAACTATGGCTACACCTTC.

The chain employs TRBV11-2 and TRBJ2-5; D may be TRBD2 (7 bases). The V gene's germline CDR1 is SGHAT and CDR2 FQNNGV. V lost 1 base, J lost 1 base, and 13 bases lay in between. The CDR3 has 16 amino acids. The CDR3 coding sequence is TGTGCCAGCAGCTTAGTGGCGGGGGCCACCCAAGAGACCCAGTACTTC. This codes for CASSLVAGATQETQYF.

The chain recombines TRBV29-1 with TRBJ2-3; D gene ambiguous. The CDR3 has 13 amino acids. The germline V gene has CDR1 SQVTM and CDR2 ANQGSEA. The V gene lost 3 bases and the J gene lost 5 bases, with 12 bases spanning the gap. The CDR3 sequence: CSVDAATGDTQYF. In DNA, the CDR3 is TGCAGCGTTGATGCGGCTACGGGAGATACGCAGTATTTT.

This clone was seen once. The gene calls are TRBV1 and TRBJ2-1; the DNA was not used to check the table's D call, TRBD2. TRBV1 is marked as a pseudogene. The CDR3 has 15 residues. The CDR3, as DNA: TGCACCAGCAGCCAAACGAATCGGGGGTACAATGAGCAGTTCTTC. Its protein is CTSSQTNRGYNEQFF.

This clone has more than one count but fewer than ten. J is TRBJ1-1 and V is TRBV5-1; D may be TRBD1 (6 bases). The CDR3 contains 18 residues. Between the trimmed V and J ends, which lost 1 base and 4 bases, there was a span of 23 bases. Germline CDR1 SGHRS, CDR2 YFSETQ. Written as DNA, the CDR3 is TGCGCCAGCAGCTTGTGGGGGGGCCACGGCGGGTTTCGCACTGAAGCTTTCTTT. Translation: CASSLWGGHGGFRTEAFF.

V gene TRBV5-1 combines with J gene TRBJ1-2; maybe TRBD1 (5 bases). V lost 0 bases and J 4 bases, leaving 10 bases between the germline ends. Per germline, CDR1 SGHRS and CDR2 YFSETQ. This CDR3 has 14 residues. CDR3 region: CASSLAGGLYGYTF. CDR3 bases: TGCGCCAGCAGCTTGGCCGGGGGACTCTATGGCTACACCTTC. Full variable domain (missing parts from reference TRBV5-1 and TRBJ1-2): KAGVTQTPRYLIKTRGQQVTLSCSPISGHRSVSWYQQTPGQGLQFLFEYFSETQRNKGNFPGRFSGRQFSNSRSEMNVSTLELGDSALYLCASSLAGGLYGYTFGSGTRLTVV.

This clone was observed a single time. The chain recombines TRBV5-5 with TRBJ2-7; D uncertain. Trimming pared 1 base from V and 4 bases from J, leaving 3 bases between. The CDR3 has 11 residues. Germline V gene lookup returns CDR1 SGHKS and CDR2 YYEKEE (reference sequence). The CDR3 sequence is CASSLRYEQYF. In DNA, the CDR3 is TGTGCCAGCAGCTTGCGGTACGAGCAGTACTTC. Combining the CDR3 with reference TRBV5-5 and TRBJ2-7 gives the whole variable domain DAGVTQSPTHLIKTRGQQVTLRCSPISGHKSVSWYQQVLGQGPQFIFQYYEKEERGRGNFPDRFSARQFPNYSSELNVNALLLGDSALYLCASSLRYEQYFGPGTRLTVT.

In this sample, this clone turned up a few times. The chain is built from TRBV19 and TRBJ1-2; a weak D match, TRBD1 (6 bases). The ends were cut back, 7 bases at V and 6 bases at J, with 15 bases in the middle. CDR1 LNHDA and CDR2 SQIVND come from the germline V gene (reference sequence). There are 13 residues in the CDR3. CDR3 sequence reads: CASTIDRRDGYTF. As DNA, the CDR3 is TGTGCCAGTACCATAGACAGGCGCGATGGCTACACCTTC.

J is TRBJ1-5 and V is TRBV19, with TRBD1 matching 9 bases. Germline V gene lookup returns CDR1 LNHDA and CDR2 SQIVND (reference sequence). This CDR3 is 14 amino acids long. The V and J ends lost 3 bases and 11 bases, in that order; junction bases with no gene match: 8. CDR3 in DNA: TGTGCCAGTAGTATCCTGGGACAGGGAGGTTCCCAGCATTTT. Protein sequence: CASSILGQGGSQHF.

The chain links TRBV7-9 to TRBJ1-2; 7 nucleotides agree with TRBD1. The CDR3 consists of 13 residues. V lost 5 bases and J lost 4; bases outside the gene matches: 4. Germline CDR1 reads SEHNR; CDR2 reads FQNEAQ (reference sequence). The CDR3 reads CASSPGTAYGYTF. CDR3 bases: TGTGCCAGCAGCCCCGGGACAGCCTATGGCTACACCTTC.

In nucleotides, the CDR3 is TGTGCCAGTAGTGAAGGACAGGGAAACATTCAGTACTTC. This codes for CASSEGQGNIQYF. The chain carries TRBV19 and TRBJ2-4; 8 bases align to TRBD1. CDR3 length: 13 residues. Germline V gene data show CDR1 as LNHDA and CDR2 as SQIVND (reference sequence). The J segment lost 6 bases and the V segment lost 5 bases, leaving 3 bases of the junction unmatched.

V is TRBV4-2 and J is TRBJ2-2; possibly TRBD2 for D (5 bases). Germline V gene lookup returns CDR1 LGHNA and CDR2 YNFKEQ. V was pared by 0 bases and J by 0 bases, with 11 bases between. The CDR3 length is 17 residues. The CDR3 coding sequence is TGTGCCAGCAGCCAAGATCAAGTAGCGACGAACACCGGGGAGCTGTTTTTT. Residues: CASSQDQVATNTGELFF.

V usage is TRBV19 and J usage is TRBJ2-7; D gene unclear. The germline V gene has CDR1 LNHDA and CDR2 SQIVND (reference sequence). The CDR3 length is 15 residues. Trimming took 5 bases from V and 0 from J, leaving 14 bases between them. DNA for the CDR3: TGTGCCAGTAGTGAGGTCAACGGGTTCTCCTACGAGCAGTACTTC. Protein: CASSEVNGFSYEQYF.

The chain combines TRBV5-1 with TRBJ1-2, with TRBD1 matching over 11 bases. Germline V CDR1 and CDR2: SGHRS, YFSETQ. The CDR3 is made up of 15 amino acids. After removal of 4 bases from V and 4 bases from J, the junction contained 6 bases not matched to a gene. This chain's CDR3 is CASSGTGTGGYGYTF. Written as DNA, the CDR3 is TGCGCCAGCAGCGGAACCGGGACAGGGGGCTATGGCTACACCTTC.

This sequence joins TRBV10-3 and TRBJ2-7, with TRBD1 matching over 9 bases. The CDR3 has 14 residues. With V trimmed by 8 bases and J by 1 base, 6 bases remained unmatched. Germline CDR1 ENHRY, CDR2 SYGVKD. Here the CDR3 DNA reads TGTGCCATCCGGGACAGGGAAGGGTCCTACGAGCAGTACTTC. Protein sequence: CAIRDREGSYEQYF.

The chain uses TRBV30 and TRBJ2-1; D is possibly TRBD1 (5 bases). Between the trimmed V and J ends, which lost 0 bases and 10 bases, there was a span of 10 bases. CDR1 and CDR2 from the germline V gene are GTSNPN and SVGIG (reference sequence). The CDR3 totals 12 residues. The CDR3 here is CAWSVQAGEQFF. The CDR3 coding sequence is TGTGCCTGGAGTGTACAAGCAGGGGAGCAGTTCTTC.

This clone appeared a single time. The genes are TRBV4-1 and TRBJ1-1; unclear D gene. The germline V and J ends were trimmed by 0 bases and 4 bases, with 9 bases remaining between them. Germline V CDR1 and CDR2: MGHRA, YSYEKL. CDR3 length equals 14 residues. The CDR3: CASSQEGGSTEAFF. CDR3 DNA sequence: TGCGCCAGCAGCCAAGAGGGAGGGAGCACTGAAGCTTTCTTT.

The chain has TRBV9 and TRBJ2-1, with 9 bases fitting TRBD1. This CDR3 has 15 residues. Germline trimming cut 0 bases from V and 8 bases from J; bases unmatched to any gene: 6. Looked up from germline, CDR1 is SGDLS and CDR2 is YYNGEE. The CDR3 DNA sequence: TGTGCCAGCAGCGTAGCCGGGACAGGGTTGGATGAGCAGTTCTTC. Its protein is CASSVAGTGLDEQFF.

The rearrangement joins TRBV18 to TRBJ1-5, with no clear D. V was pared by 3 bases and J by 0 bases, with 6 bases between. This CDR3 has 14 amino acids. The germline gives CDR1 KGHSH, CDR2 LQKENI. DNA for the CDR3: TGTGCCAGCTCACCCCAGAATAGCAATCAGCCCCAGCATTTT. The encoded protein is CASSPQNSNQPQHF.

This clone is a singleton in its sample. The rearrangement links TRBV27 to TRBJ1-6; no firm D call. The CDR3 totals 14 residues. Trimming cost V 2 bases and J 4 bases, with 6 bases left between them. Germline CDR1 and CDR2: MNHEY and SMNVEV (reference sequence). Here the CDR3 reads CASSLGQYNSPLHF. Written as DNA, the CDR3 is TGTGCCAGCAGTTTAGGCCAGTATAATTCACCCCTCCACTTT.

The V gene is TRBV6-1, the J gene TRBJ1-1; D is possibly TRBD1 (5 bases). The CDR3 has 14 amino acids. Between the trimmed V and J ends, which lost 6 bases and 5 bases, there was a span of 16 bases. Germline V lookup: CDR1 MNHNS, CDR2 SASEGT. The CDR3 coding sequence is TGTGCCAGCAGGCCGAGCGGGGGAGGGACTGAAGCTTTCTTT. Its protein product is CASRPSGGGTEAFF.

The chain has TRBV27 and TRBJ2-3; 11 bases are a match to TRBD2. Trimming cost V 5 bases and J 6 bases; bases outside gene matches: 13. The CDR3 has 17 amino acids. Germline V lookup: CDR1 MNHEY, CDR2 SMNVEV (reference sequence). In DNA, the CDR3 is TGTGCCAGCAGTCTCGTAGCGGGGGGGCTTCTAGGGGATACGCAGTATTTT. Translation: CASSLVAGGLLGDTQYF.

This chain uses TRBV5-4 with TRBJ2-2, with TRBD2 matching over 11 bases. V dropped 4 bases and J dropped 0; count of bases not matched to a gene: 5. CDR3 size: 17 residues. Germline V CDR1 and CDR2: SGHNT, YYREEE (reference sequence). The CDR3 sequence: CASSLAGLAANTGELFF. CDR3 DNA sequence: TGTGCCAGCAGCCTCGCGGGACTAGCGGCGAACACCGGGGAGCTGTTTTTT.

This clone is a singleton in its sample. This sample also contains other DNA sequences that code for the same CDR3. V and J are TRBV7-2 and TRBJ2-7; no clear D. The CDR3 has 11 amino acids. The germline V gene encodes CDR1 SGHTA and CDR2 FQGNSA. Trimming took off 6 bases at V and 3 bases at J, with 6 bases between the two ends. This CDR3 reads CASSSYYEQYF. The CDR3 nucleotides read TGTGCCAGCAGTTCGTACTACGAGCAGTACTTC. Full variable domain (rest looked up from reference TRBV7-2 and TRBJ2-7): GAGVSQSPSNKVTEKGKDVELRCDPISGHTALYWYRQSLGQGLEFLIYFQGNSAPDKSGLPSDRFSAERTGGSVSTLTIQRTQQEDSAVYLCASSSYYEQYFGPGTRLTVT.

V gene TRBV5-1 combines with J gene TRBJ1-2, with a possible D match to TRBD1 (5 bases). The V end lost 0 bases, the J end lost 5 bases, and 14 bases lay between the germline ends. Germline V gene lookup returns CDR1 SGHRS and CDR2 YFSETQ. The CDR3 extends over 15 amino acids. CDR3 sequence reads: CASSLAIGVRYGYTF. The DNA for the CDR3 is TGCGCCAGCAGCTTGGCCATAGGGGTACGGTATGGCTACACCTTC.

This chain connects TRBV5-6 to TRBJ2-5, with D perhaps matching TRBD1 (6 bases). The CDR3 is 14 residues long. V was cut by 3 bases and J by 5 bases, with 14 bases left in between. The germline CDR1 and CDR2 sequences are SGHDT and YYEEEE. CDR3 DNA sequence: TGTGCCAGCAGCTCTCGAACAGGGTACGAGACCCAGTACTTC. Amino acids: CASSSRTGYETQYF.

This clone was seen only once. At the DNA level, this CDR3 is encoded by other sequences in the same sample as well. The chain has TRBV13 and TRBJ2-5; TRBD2 agrees at 7 bases. The CDR3 covers 15 residues. Germline trimming cut 4 bases from V and 5 bases from J; bases unmatched to any gene: 10. From germline, CDR1 is PRHDT and CDR2 FYEKMQ (reference sequence). The CDR3 nucleotides read TGTGCCAGCAGCTCACCGCGGGAGCGTCGGGAGACCCAGTACTTC. It translates to CASSSPRERRETQYF. Full variable domain (outside the CDR3, taken from reference TRBV13 and TRBJ2-5): AAGVIQSPRHLIKEKRETATLKCYPIPRHDTVYWYQQGPGQDPQFLISFYEKMQSDKGSIPDRFSAQQFSDYHSELNMSSLELGDSALYFCASSSPRERRETQYFGPGTRLLVL.

The chain joins TRBV5-1 to TRBJ1-6; a possible D gene is TRBD1 (6 bases). The CDR3 loop spans 14 amino acids. Per the germline V gene, CDR1 is SGHRS and CDR2 is YFSETQ. Trimming took 4 bases from V and 5 from J, leaving 10 bases between them. CDR3 bases: TGCGCCAGCAGCACGGGACAACATAATTCACCCCTCCACTTT. The encoded protein is CASSTGQHNSPLHF.

The chain joins TRBV5-1 to TRBJ2-3, with 12 positions matching TRBD1. V was clipped by 1 base and J by 6 bases; unmatched bases: 3. The CDR3 runs to 15 residues. Germline CDR1 reads SGHRS; CDR2 reads YFSETQ. CDR3: CASSLRDRGLDTQYF. In nucleotides, the CDR3 is TGCGCCAGCAGCTTGCGGGACAGGGGGCTGGATACGCAGTATTTT.

The chain couples TRBV18 to TRBJ1-3; tentative D call: TRBD1 (6 bases). Germline V lookup: CDR1 KGHSH, CDR2 LQKENI. Trimming left V 3 bases short and J 4 bases short, with 13 bases between. The CDR3 is 15 amino acids. This CDR3 reads CASSPPIGTGNTIYF. CDR3 sequence (DNA): TGTGCCAGCTCACCTCCGATAGGGACAGGAAACACCATATATTTT.